These 13 T cell receptor beta chains were sequenced from one sample in a study of shared clonotypes between healthy human individuals. Method: immunoSEQ multiplex PCR; TCRdb's copy keeps in-frame clones and lacks some. The table records about 490,000 clones, over 70% of them present only once. Specimen: PBMCs. The receptors derive from a woman between 40 and 55 years old in good health. Some clones in this sample may be carry-over from other donors' samples.

The chain recombines TRBV11-2 with TRBJ2-6; D is unresolved. This CDR3 has 16 amino acids. V was shortened by 6 bases and J by 0 bases, with 12 bases between the two germline ends. Germline values: CDR1 SGHAT, CDR2 FQNNGV. The DNA for the CDR3 is TGTGCCAGCAGACGAATCCCAGGCTCTGGGGCCAACGTCCTGACTTTC. It is translated as CASRRIPGSGANVLTF. Based on the CDR3 plus reference TRBV11-2 and TRBJ2-6, the full variable domain is EAGVAQSPRYKIIEKRQSVAFWCNPISGHATLYWYQQILGQGPKLLIQFQNNGVVDDSQLPKDRFSAERLKGVDSTLKIQPAKLEDSAVYLCASRRIPGSGANVLTFGAGSRLTVL.

This chain joins TRBV2 and TRBJ2-5, with TRBD2 matching over 10 bases. The germline gives CDR1 SNHLY, CDR2 FYNNEI. The trim removed 7 bases at V and 5 bases at J, leaving 7 bases unmatched. The CDR3 is made up of 14 amino acids. DNA for the CDR3: TGTGCCAGCATCCAGCGGGAGGGTGGGGAGACCCAGTACTTC. Its protein product is CASIQREGGETQYF.

The table lists this clone with a few counts. The chain combines TRBV7-9 with TRBJ2-7; a possible D gene is TRBD2 (6 bases). Trimming stripped 1 base from V and 4 bases from J, with 20 bases between. The germline CDR1 and CDR2 sequences are SEHNR and FQNEAQ (reference sequence). CDR3 size: 17 residues. The CDR3: CASSLGGVGPSAYEQYF. The CDR3 DNA is TGTGCCAGCAGCTTAGGAGGCGTTGGGCCTAGCGCGTACGAGCAGTACTTC.

CDR3 loop: CASSSGVPYEQYF. Here the CDR3 DNA reads TGTGCCAGCTCAAGCGGGGTACCCTACGAGCAGTACTTC. The J gene is TRBJ2-7, the V gene TRBV2; 7 bases fit TRBD2. J lost 2 bases, V lost 8 bases, and 6 bases had no gene match. CDR1 SNHLY and CDR2 FYNNEI come from the germline V gene. The CDR3 has 13 residues. The full variable domain, with the rest looked up from reference TRBV2 and TRBJ2-7, is EPEVTQTPSHQVTQMGQEVILRCVPISNHLYFYWYRQILGQKVEFLVSFYNNEISEKSEIFDDQFSVERPDGSNFTLKIRSTKLEDSAMYFCASSSGVPYEQYFGPGTRLTVT.

The rearrangement joins TRBV27 to TRBJ1-5; TRBD1 is a possible D gene (6 bases). Trimming pared 6 bases from V and 4 bases from J, leaving 10 bases between. Germline V CDR1 and CDR2: MNHEY, SMNVEV (reference sequence). The CDR3 covers 13 residues. The chain's CDR3 is CASSLTGNQPQHF. CDR3 nucleotide sequence: TGTGCCAGCAGCCTTACAGGGAATCAGCCCCAGCATTTT.

The rearrangement uses TRBV29-1 and TRBJ2-7, with 7 positions matching TRBD1. This CDR3 spans 12 amino acids. The trim removed 4 bases at V and 2 bases at J, leaving 2 bases unmatched. CDR1 and CDR2 (germline): SQVTM, ANQGSEA. Here the CDR3 DNA reads TGCAGCGTTGCGGACAGGACCTACGAGCAGTACTTC. Amino acid sequence: CSVADRTYEQYF.

The rearrangement joins TRBV11-3 to TRBJ1-4, with D perhaps matching TRBD1 (5 bases). Per the germline V gene, CDR1 is SGHNT and CDR2 is YENEEA. V dropped 1 base and J dropped 4 bases, with 22 bases sitting between them. This CDR3 has 19 residues. In DNA form, the CDR3 reads TGTGCCAGCAGCTTAGGCAGGGACGGGTATTCGGGCTATAATGAAAAACTGTTTTTT. It codes for CASSLGRDGYSGYNEKLFF.

This clone showed up just once. Only one base separates this from a far larger clonotype, so it likely reflects a read error. The sample contains more than one DNA sequence encoding this CDR3. The rearrangement links TRBV2 to TRBJ2-7, with D possibly called TRBD1 or TRBD2 (6 bases each). The germline gives CDR1 SNHLY, CDR2 FYNNEI. This CDR3 has 16 residues. The CDR3 loop reads CATHGGRAVRVHEQYF. CDR3 bases: TGTGCAACCCACGGGGGCCGAGCGGTAAGGGTCCACGAGCAGTACTTC.

This chain links TRBV6-5 with TRBJ1-1; no firm D call. The CDR3 is made up of 13 amino acids. Germline lookup yields CDR1 MNHEY and CDR2 SVGAGI. Trimming cost V 0 bases and J 8 bases, with 10 bases left between them. The CDR3 nucleotides are TGTGCCAGCAGTTACTCCAAAGGGAGGGAAGCTTTCTTT. Residues: CASSYSKGREAFF.

The chain is built from TRBV9 and TRBJ1-3; unclear D gene. Germline V gives CDR1 SGDLS, CDR2 YYNGEE. The V end lost 6 bases, the J end lost 0 bases, and 7 bases lay between the germline ends. The CDR3 is 13 amino acids. The CDR3 sequence is CASTGNSGNTIYF. CDR3 bases: TGTGCCAGCACCGGGAACTCTGGAAACACCATATATTTT.

This chain uses TRBV25-1 with TRBJ2-7; no clear D. CDR3 length: 14 residues. Germline V CDR1 and CDR2: MGHDK, SYGVNS. Trimming shortened V by 9 bases and J by 3 bases, and 18 bases separated the two germline ends. CDR3 region: CARSGRAGFYEQYF. The CDR3 bases are TGTGCCAGATCCGGACGCGCTGGCTTCTACGAGCAGTACTTC.

With respect to this clone: This may be a read error, as it is one base from a much larger clone. This sequence joins TRBV10-3 and TRBJ1-4, with 10 bases aligning to TRBD1. With 10 bases clipped from V and 8 bases from J, the junction kept 4 bases outside the gene matches. The CDR3 is made up of 12 amino acids. Germline values: CDR1 ENHRY, CDR2 SYGVKD. The CDR3 DNA sequence: TGTGCCACCGGGACAGGGGACGAAAAACTGTTTTTT. It specifies CATGTGDEKLFF.

A few counts support this clone. This chain connects TRBV11-1 to TRBJ1-2, with D perhaps TRBD1 (6 bases). The CDR3 totals 15 residues. Germline assignment: CDR1 SGHAT and CDR2 FQDESV (reference sequence). Trimming left V 7 bases short and J 4 bases short, with 19 bases between. CDR3 nucleotide sequence: TGTGCCAGCACCCCTTCCCCAGGGGCCTCCTATGGCTACACCTTC. Protein sequence: CASTPSPGASYGYTF. The whole variable domain, remainder taken from reference TRBV11-1 and TRBJ1-2, is EAEVAQSPRYKITEKSQAVAFWCDPISGHATLYWYRQILGQGPELLVQFQDESVVDDSQLPKDRFSAERLKGVDSTLKIQPAELGDSAMYLCASTPSPGASYGYTFGSGTRLTVV.